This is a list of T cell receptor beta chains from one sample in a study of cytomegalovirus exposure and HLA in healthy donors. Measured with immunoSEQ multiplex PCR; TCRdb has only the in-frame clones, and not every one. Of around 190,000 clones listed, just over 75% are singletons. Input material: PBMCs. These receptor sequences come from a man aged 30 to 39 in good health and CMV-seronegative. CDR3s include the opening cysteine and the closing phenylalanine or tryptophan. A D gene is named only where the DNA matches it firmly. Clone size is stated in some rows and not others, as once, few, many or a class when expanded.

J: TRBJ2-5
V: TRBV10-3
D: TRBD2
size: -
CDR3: CAISSGGSAETQYF
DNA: TGTGCCATCAGTTCCGGCGGGAGCGCAGAGACCCAGTACTTC

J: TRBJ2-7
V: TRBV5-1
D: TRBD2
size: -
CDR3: CASSDGLAGDYEQYF
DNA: TGCGCCAGCAGCGACGGACTAGCGGGGGACTACGAGCAGTACTTC

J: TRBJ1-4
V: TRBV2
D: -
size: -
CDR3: CASSEMARIPTNEKLFF
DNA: TGTGCCAGCAGTGAAATGGCAAGAATACCAACTAATGAAAAACTGTTTTTT

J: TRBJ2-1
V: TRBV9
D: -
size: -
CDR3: CASSRPGGTRYNEQFF
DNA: TGTGCCAGCAGCCGACCGGGGGGCACTCGGTACAATGAGCAGTTCTTC

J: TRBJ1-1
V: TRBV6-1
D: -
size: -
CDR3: CASSLPGLEAFF
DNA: TGTGCCAGCAGTTTACCGGGACTAGAAGCTTTCTTT

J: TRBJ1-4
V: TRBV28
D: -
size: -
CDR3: CASSSYIGTSNEKLFF
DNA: TGTGCCAGCAGCAGTTATATCGGGACAAGTAATGAAAAACTGTTTTTT

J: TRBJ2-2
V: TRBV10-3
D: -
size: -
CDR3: CAISDGVPGELFF
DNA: TGTGCCATCAGTGACGGAGTCCCAGGGGAGCTGTTTTTT

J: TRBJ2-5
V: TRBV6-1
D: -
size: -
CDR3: CASSVPRERYSETQYF
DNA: TGTGCCAGCAGTGTCCCACGCGAGAGGTATTCAGAGACCCAGTACTTC

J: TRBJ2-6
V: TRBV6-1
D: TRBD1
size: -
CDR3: CASSERGTGTGNSGANVLTF
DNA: TGTGCCAGCAGTGAAAGGGGTACCGGGACAGGGAACTCTGGGGCCAACGTCCTGACTTTC

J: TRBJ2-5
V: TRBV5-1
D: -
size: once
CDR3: CASSGHGGETQYF
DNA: TGCGCCAGCAGCGGTCATGGGGGGGAGACCCAGTACTTC

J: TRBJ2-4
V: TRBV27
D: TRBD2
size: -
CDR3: CASSDAGPSGLGTIQYF
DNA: TGTGCCAGCAGTGATGCCGGGCCTAGCGGATTGGGGACGATTCAGTACTTC

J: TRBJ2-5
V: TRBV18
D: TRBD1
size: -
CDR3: CASSPHTGTEETQYF
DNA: TGTGCCAGCTCACCACACACCGGGACAGAAGAGACCCAGTACTTC

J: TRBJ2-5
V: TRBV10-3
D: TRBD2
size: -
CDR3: CAISDLVGTSGQETQYF
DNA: TGTGCCATCAGTGATTTGGTCGGGACTAGCGGCCAAGAGACCCAGTACTTC

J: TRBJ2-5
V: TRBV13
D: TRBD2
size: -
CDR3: CASSSRPGTTQETQYF
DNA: TGTGCCAGCAGCTCCCGACCCGGGACTACTCAAGAGACCCAGTACTTC

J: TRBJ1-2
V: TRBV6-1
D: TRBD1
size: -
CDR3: CASEQTGAYGYTF
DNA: TGTGCCAGCGAACAGACAGGGGCCTATGGCTACACCTTC

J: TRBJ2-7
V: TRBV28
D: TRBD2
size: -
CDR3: CASSLPVETSEYEQYF
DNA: TGTGCCAGCAGTCTACCGGTGGAGACTAGCGAATACGAGCAGTACTTC

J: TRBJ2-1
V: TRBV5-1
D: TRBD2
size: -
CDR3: CASSRPSGSDNEQFF
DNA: TGCGCCAGCAGCCGGCCCAGCGGGAGCGACAATGAGCAGTTCTTC

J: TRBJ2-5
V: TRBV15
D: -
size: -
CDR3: CATSRVAKQETQYF
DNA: TGTGCCACCAGCAGAGTGGCAAAACAAGAGACCCAGTACTTC

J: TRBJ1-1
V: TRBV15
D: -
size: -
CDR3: CATSRAVTSNTEAFF
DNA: TGTGCCACCAGCAGGGCGGTGACTTCGAACACTGAAGCTTTCTTT

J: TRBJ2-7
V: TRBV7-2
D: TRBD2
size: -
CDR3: CASSSDIAGAAYEQYF
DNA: TGTGCCAGCAGCTCCGACATAGCGGGAGCGGCCTACGAGCAGTACTTC

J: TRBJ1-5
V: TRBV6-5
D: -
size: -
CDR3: CASTPGQNNQPQHF
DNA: TGTGCCAGCACTCCTGGACAGAACAATCAGCCCCAGCATTTT

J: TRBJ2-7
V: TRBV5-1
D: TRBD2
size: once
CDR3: CASSARPGLDHEQYF
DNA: TGCGCCAGCAGCGCGCGCCCGGGACTAGACCACGAGCAGTACTTC

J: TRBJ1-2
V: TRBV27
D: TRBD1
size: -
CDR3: CASSSSLTGTGRYGYTF
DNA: TGTGCCAGCAGTTCCTCCCTAACCGGGACAGGGAGGTATGGCTACACCTTC

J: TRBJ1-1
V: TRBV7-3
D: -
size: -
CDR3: CASSLTVNTEAFF
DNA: TGTGCCAGCAGCTTGACAGTGAACACTGAAGCTTTCTTT

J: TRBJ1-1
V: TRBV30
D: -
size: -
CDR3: CAWMLGAGTEAFF
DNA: TGTGCCTGGATGTTGGGGGCTGGCACTGAAGCTTTCTTT

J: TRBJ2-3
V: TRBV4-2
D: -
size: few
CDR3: CASSQDPPPAGADTQYF
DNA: TGTGCCAGCAGCCAAGATCCCCCCCCGGCCGGGGCAGATACGCAGTATTTT

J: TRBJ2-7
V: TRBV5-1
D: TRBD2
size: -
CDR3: CASSLLASGKVGEQYF
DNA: TGCGCCAGCAGCTTGTTGGCTAGCGGGAAGGTCGGAGAGCAGTACTTC

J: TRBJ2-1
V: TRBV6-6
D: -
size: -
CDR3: CASSYRRAEDEQFF
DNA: TGTGCCAGCAGTTACAGGCGGGCTGAGGATGAGCAGTTCTTC

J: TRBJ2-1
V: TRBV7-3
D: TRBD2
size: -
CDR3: CASSLPGLAGANEQFF
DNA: TGTGCCAGCAGCTTACCGGGACTAGCGGGAGCTAATGAGCAGTTCTTC

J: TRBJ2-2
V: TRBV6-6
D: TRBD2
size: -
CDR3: CASSPGGGADTGELFF
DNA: TGTGCCAGCAGCCCTGGGGGAGGGGCGGACACCGGGGAGCTGTTTTTT

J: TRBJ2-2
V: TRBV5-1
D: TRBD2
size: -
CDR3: CASVFLAGDTGELFF
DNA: TGCGCCAGCGTTTTTCTAGCGGGAGACACCGGGGAGCTGTTTTTT